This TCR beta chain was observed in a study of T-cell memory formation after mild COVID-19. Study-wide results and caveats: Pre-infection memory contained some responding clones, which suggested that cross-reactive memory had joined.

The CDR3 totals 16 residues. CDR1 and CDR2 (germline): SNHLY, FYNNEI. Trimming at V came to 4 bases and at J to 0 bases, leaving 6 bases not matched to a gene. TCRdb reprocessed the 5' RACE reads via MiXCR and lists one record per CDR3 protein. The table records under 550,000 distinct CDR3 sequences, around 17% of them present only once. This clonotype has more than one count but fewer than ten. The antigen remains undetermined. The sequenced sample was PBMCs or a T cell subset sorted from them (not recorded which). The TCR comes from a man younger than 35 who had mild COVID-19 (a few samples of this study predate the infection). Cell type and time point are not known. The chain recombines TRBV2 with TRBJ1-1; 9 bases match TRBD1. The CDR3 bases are TGTGCCAGCAGTGCCGGACAGGGGATGATGAACACTGAAGCTTTCTTT. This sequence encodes CASSAGQGMMNTEAFF.